This entry lists 29 T cell receptor beta chains sequenced from one sample in a study of beta chain features in type 1 diabetes. cDNA synthesis used the whole RNA isolate, giving expressed TCRB sequences. Profiled with immunoSEQ multiplex PCR; TCRdb holds only in-frame clones, not every one. Here the sample spans more than 350,000 clones, approximately 10% being singletons. The sequenced material came from naive CD4+ T cells from blood. The receptors shown here come from a woman between 18 and 29 years old in good health.

This clone appeared a few times. The chain has TRBV12-5 and TRBJ2-5; 8 positions match TRBD1. Losses at the gene ends were 1 base for V and 4 bases for J; bases not matched to a gene: 5. The germline gives CDR1 LGHNT, CDR2 FRNRAP. The CDR3 totals 15 residues. This CDR3 reads CASGLGPTGGETQYF. The DNA of the CDR3 is TGTGCTAGTGGTTTGGGACCTACAGGGGGAGAGACCCAGTACTTC.

The chain has TRBV4-3 and TRBJ2-3; D remains ambiguous. This CDR3 comprises 14 residues. CDR1 is LGHNA and CDR2 is YSLEER in the germline V gene. Trimming pared 1 base from V and 4 bases from J, leaving 9 bases between. In DNA, the CDR3 is TGCGCCAGCAGCCAAGTATCAGGATCAGATACGCAGTATTTT. Protein product: CASSQVSGSDTQYF.

This clone was seen a few times. The chain combines TRBV28 with TRBJ1-1, with TRBD1 as a possible D gene (6 bases). V lost 5 bases, J lost 1 base, and 20 bases lay in between. The germline gives CDR1 MDHEN, CDR2 SYDVKM. This CDR3 region has 17 residues. CDR3 in amino acids: CASSLPYRGRGNTEAFF. CDR3 sequence (DNA): TGTGCCAGCAGTCTCCCCTATAGGGGGAGAGGGAACACTGAAGCTTTCTTT.

This rearrangement joins TRBV6-5 to TRBJ1-2; 7 bases match TRBD1. The CDR3 is 13 residues long. From germline, CDR1 is MNHEY and CDR2 SVGAGI. V shed 5 bases and J 8 bases; nucleotides not matched to a gene: 8. The CDR3 nucleotides are TGTGCCAGCAGTCCAACGACAGGGCGAGGCTACACCTTC. It yields the protein CASSPTTGRGYTF.

The table lists this clone with a few counts. J is TRBJ2-5 and V is TRBV5-1; the match to TRBD2 covers 8 bases. The CDR3 covers 17 residues. Per the germline V gene, CDR1 is SGHRS and CDR2 is YFSETQ. The V gene end was trimmed by 0 bases and the J gene end by 3 bases; junction bases not matched to a gene: 10. The CDR3 DNA follows: TGCGCCAGCAGCTTGGCCTCTGGGGCGGGGGGCGAAGAGACCCAGTACTTC. Translation: CASSLASGAGGEETQYF.

This clone was observed a few times. V gene TRBV5-1 combines with J gene TRBJ2-2; the D is unclear. V shed 0 bases and J shed 8 bases, with 11 bases lying between them. The CDR3 consists of 14 residues. Germline lookup yields CDR1 SGHRS and CDR2 YFSETQ. CDR3 residues: CASSLAVGGGELFF. Here the CDR3 DNA reads TGCGCCAGCAGCTTGGCCGTCGGCGGTGGGGAGCTGTTTTTT.

V and J are TRBV6-5 and TRBJ2-3; D is perhaps TRBD2 (5 bases). Trimming removed 7 bases at V and 6 bases at J, with 8 bases between. The CDR3 is 11 residues long. CDR1 MNHEY and CDR2 SVGAGI come from the germline V gene. The CDR3 nucleotides are TGTGCCAGCAAGGTAGCGGATACGCAGTATTTT. Amino acids: CASKVADTQYF.

This clone was seen only a few times. CDR3 nucleotides: TGTGCCAGCAGCGTAGAGGGACGACCCGCTGAAAAACTGTTTTTT. Protein product: CASSVEGRPAEKLFF. The chain joins TRBV9 to TRBJ1-4; D possibly corresponds to TRBD1 (5 bases). Germline-derived CDR1 and CDR2 are SGDLS and YYNGEE. The CDR3 runs 15 residues. Trimming pared 0 bases from V and 7 bases from J, leaving 13 bases between.

The rearrangement links TRBV7-9 to TRBJ2-1; a weak D match, TRBD2 (6 bases). Looked up from germline, CDR1 is SEHNR and CDR2 is FQNEAQ (reference sequence). This CDR3 spans 14 amino acids. The germline V and J ends were trimmed by 3 bases and 9 bases, with 15 bases remaining between them. In DNA form, the CDR3 reads TGTGCCAGCAGCTTGGGAGCGGGTAAAGCTGAGCAGTTCTTC. As protein: CASSLGAGKAEQFF.

A few counts support this clone. The rearrangement links TRBV19 to TRBJ1-4, with 7 positions matching TRBD1. Germline V gene sequence: CDR1 LNHDA, CDR2 SQIVND (reference sequence). V shed 4 bases, J shed 8 bases, and the junction held 4 bases outside the gene matches. There are 13 residues in the CDR3. The CDR3 is CASSRTGAEKLFF. The CDR3 bases are TGTGCCAGTAGTAGGACAGGAGCGGAAAAACTGTTTTTT. The full variable domain, with the rest looked up from reference TRBV19 and TRBJ1-4, is DGGITQSPKYLFRKEGQNVTLSCEQNLNHDAMYWYRQDPGQGLRLIYYSQIVNDFQKGDIAEGYSVSREKKESFPLTVTSAQKNPTAFYLCASSRTGAEKLFFGSGTQLSVL.

The chain is built from TRBV7-6 and TRBJ2-3; D unresolved. Germline V gene lookup returns CDR1 SGHVS and CDR2 FNYEAQ. This CDR3 spans 16 amino acids. V gave up 2 bases and J gave up 1 base, with 13 bases separating them. DNA for the CDR3: TGTGCCAGCAGCTTACGTACCTCGGCGGGCACAGATACGCAGTATTTT. It translates to CASSLRTSAGTDTQYF.

This clone was counted between two and nine times. V gene TRBV7-3 combines with J gene TRBJ2-2; weak D call: TRBD1 (5 bases). The CDR3 totals 15 residues. Trimming left V 5 bases short and J 1 base short, with 11 bases between. Germline V gene data show CDR1 as SGHTA and CDR2 as FQGTGA. The chain's CDR3 is CASSLRVKNTGELFF. CDR3 coding DNA: TGTGCCAGCAGCCTCAGGGTGAAGAACACCGGGGAGCTGTTTTTT.

The rearrangement links TRBV7-2 to TRBJ1-3; D ambiguous. V was shortened by 1 base and J by 5 bases, with 12 bases between the two germline ends. Per germline, CDR1 SGHTA and CDR2 FQGNSA. CDR3 length equals 15 residues. The CDR3 reads CASSLGAGRRNTIYF. CDR3 DNA sequence: TGTGCCAGCAGCTTAGGCGCCGGACGGAGAAACACCATATATTTT.

This clone was seen a handful of times. The chain links TRBV23-1 to TRBJ2-1; TRBD2 aligns across 10 bases. TRBV23-1 is an open reading frame whose function is uncertain. J was trimmed by 8 bases and V by 4 bases; bases with no gene match: 11. The CDR3 spans 16 residues. The CDR3 loop is CASSPLAGRGSDEQFF. The CDR3 DNA follows: TGCGCCAGCAGTCCACTAGCGGGAAGAGGTAGCGATGAGCAGTTCTTC.

This clone was counted a few times. The chain is built from TRBV7-8 and TRBJ2-3; D is undetermined. CDR1 is SGHVS, CDR2 FQNEAQ, per germline. V lost 5 bases to trimming and J lost 2 bases, with 5 bases between them. CDR3 length: 12 amino acids. This CDR3 is CASSATTDTQYF. The CDR3 DNA reads as TGTGCCAGCAGCGCAACCACAGATACGCAGTATTTT.

The rearrangement uses TRBV23-1 and TRBJ2-5; D may be TRBD1 (5 bases). TRBV23-1 carries the ORF label, with uncertain function. The CDR3 runs 14 residues. V lost 3 bases and J 1 base, leaving 9 bases between the germline ends. This chain's CDR3 is CASSQGTGQETQYF. DNA of the CDR3: TGCGCCAGCAGTCAGGGCACAGGCCAAGAGACCCAGTACTTC.

This clone was counted only a few times. The chain uses TRBV30 and TRBJ1-1; a possible D gene is TRBD1 (6 bases). The CDR3 extends over 13 amino acids. V was pared by 2 bases and J by 6 bases, with 13 bases between. Germline V gene sequence: CDR1 GTSNPN, CDR2 SVGIG (reference sequence). In DNA form, the CDR3 reads TGTGCCTGGAGTTTGGACAGAAAACCTGAAGCTTTCTTT. Amino acids: CAWSLDRKPEAFF. Combining the CDR3 with reference TRBV30 and TRBJ1-1 gives the whole variable domain SQTIHQWPATLVQPVGSPLSLECTVEGTSNPNLYWYRQAAGRGLQLLFYSVGIGQISSEVPQNLSASRPQDRQFILSSKKLLLSDSGFYLCAWSLDRKPEAFFGQGTRLTVV.

In nucleotides, the CDR3 is TGTGCCAGCAGCCCTAGGAGTAGAGTCTCGGGAGAGACCCAGTACTTC. This gives the protein CASSPRSRVSGETQYF. The chain links TRBV9 to TRBJ2-5, with D unclear. The CDR3 has 16 residues. Looked up from germline, CDR1 is SGDLS and CDR2 is YYNGEE. Trimming left V 4 bases short and J 4 bases short, with 20 bases between.

The genes are TRBV27 and TRBJ2-5; D perhaps matches TRBD1 (6 bases). The germline V and J ends were trimmed by 5 bases and 7 bases, with 20 bases remaining between them. Germline lookup yields CDR1 MNHEY and CDR2 SMNVEV (reference sequence). The CDR3 length is 15 residues. CDR3 DNA: TGTGCCAGCAGTAAAACAGGGACCCTCTTTGGGACCCAGTACTTC. It codes for CASSKTGTLFGTQYF.

The V call is TRBV6-6, the J call TRBJ2-1; D not certain. Germline loops: CDR1 MNHNY, CDR2 SVGAGI (reference sequence). The CDR3 is made up of 15 amino acids. Between the trimmed V and J ends, which lost 2 bases and 6 bases, there was a span of 14 bases. The CDR3 DNA is TGTGCCAGCAGTTACGGGCAGTTGCAGACCAATGAGCAGTTCTTC. As protein: CASSYGQLQTNEQFF.

This clone was detected only a few times. V usage is TRBV7-9 and J usage is TRBJ1-1; tentative D call: TRBD1 (6 bases). The CDR3 is 13 amino acids. V was trimmed by 4 bases and J by 1 base, leaving 7 bases between them. In germline, CDR1 is SEHNR, CDR2 FQNEAQ (reference sequence). CDR3 bases: TGTGCCAGCAGCTCGACAGGGAACACTGAAGCTTTCTTT. Translating it yields CASSSTGNTEAFF. Complete variable domain (other parts from reference TRBV7-9 and TRBJ1-1): DTGVSQNPRHKITKRGQNVTFRCDPISEHNRLYWYRQTLGQGPEFLTYFQNEAQLEKSRLLSDRFSAERPKGSFSTLEIQRTEQGDSAMYLCASSSTGNTEAFFGQGTRLTVV.

This clone was seen a few times. The chain employs TRBV7-3 and TRBJ2-7; D unclear. Per germline, CDR1 SGHTA and CDR2 FQGTGA. Between the trimmed V and J ends, which lost 1 base and 7 bases, there was a span of 17 bases. This CDR3 region has 15 residues. This CDR3 is CASSLSGGRLEEQYF. For the CDR3, the DNA is TGTGCCAGCAGCTTAAGTGGCGGAAGATTGGAAGAGCAGTACTTC.

The chain employs TRBV11-3 and TRBJ2-3; 7 bases are a match to TRBD2. Germline CDR1 reads SGHNT; CDR2 reads YENEEA. The CDR3 spans 14 residues. The trim removed 5 bases at V and 4 bases at J, leaving 6 bases unmatched. The CDR3 sequence is CASSRGGGADTQYF. CDR3 coding DNA: TGTGCCAGCAGCCGAGGCGGGGGAGCAGATACGCAGTATTTT.

The V call is TRBV6-1, the J call TRBJ2-1, with 9 bases matching TRBD1. This CDR3 has 13 amino acids. Germline values: CDR1 MNHNS, CDR2 SASEGT. V lost 6 bases, J lost 10 bases, and 7 bases stayed unmatched. This chain's CDR3 is CASSTDRGGEQFF. CDR3 DNA: TGTGCCAGCAGCACGGACAGGGGAGGAGAGCAGTTCTTC.

The chain is built from TRBV9 and TRBJ2-3; possibly TRBD2 for D (6 bases). Germline-derived CDR1 and CDR2 are SGDLS and YYNGEE. CDR3 length equals 15 residues. The V gene lost 7 bases and the J gene lost 0 bases, with 15 bases spanning the gap. The CDR3 nucleotides are TGTGCCAGCTCAAATAGCGGTTCTAGCACAGATACGCAGTATTTT. Amino acid sequence: CASSNSGSSTDTQYF.

The chain carries TRBV28 and TRBJ2-3; TRBD2 might be the D (5 bases). This CDR3 has 15 amino acids. Trimming stripped 6 bases from V and 1 base from J, with 14 bases between. Per germline, CDR1 MDHEN and CDR2 SYDVKM. The CDR3 bases are TGTGCCAGCAGCCTCGTGGTGGGAGGCACAGATACGCAGTATTTT. It yields the protein CASSLVVGGTDTQYF. Filled out from reference TRBV28 and TRBJ2-3, the complete variable domain reads DVKVTQSSRYLVKRTGEKVFLECVQDMDHENMFWYRQDPGLGLRLIYFSYDVKMKEKGDIPEGYSVSREKKERFSLILESASTNQTSMYLCASSLVVGGTDTQYFGPGTRLTVL.

There are a few counts of this clone. This chain uses TRBV19 with TRBJ2-7, with 7 bases fitting TRBD1. With 4 bases clipped from V and 0 bases from J, the junction kept 3 bases outside the gene matches. This CDR3 contains 14 residues. The germline CDR1 and CDR2 sequences are LNHDA and SQIVND (reference sequence). The CDR3 protein is CASSKGQTSYEQYF. The CDR3, as DNA: TGTGCCAGTAGTAAGGGACAGACCTCCTACGAGCAGTACTTC.

The chain combines TRBV7-9 with TRBJ1-6; D might be TRBD1 (5 bases). Germline assignment: CDR1 SEHNR and CDR2 FQNEAQ (reference sequence). CDR3 size: 16 residues. With 4 bases removed from V and 11 bases from J, the gap between germline ends came to 21 bases. CDR3 region: CASSSGPRAGRTPLHF. DNA of the CDR3: TGTGCCAGCAGCTCCGGACCCAGGGCAGGGCGAACACCCCTCCACTTT.

The chain has TRBV9 and TRBJ2-7; unclear D gene. Deletions cut 0 bases from V and 9 bases from J, with 16 bases between. The germline V gene has CDR1 SGDLS and CDR2 YYNGEE. The CDR3 runs to 14 residues. CDR3 sequence (DNA): TGTGCCAGCAGCGTAGGGCAAACCCAAGATGGGCAGTACTTC. Encoded protein: CASSVGQTQDGQYF.